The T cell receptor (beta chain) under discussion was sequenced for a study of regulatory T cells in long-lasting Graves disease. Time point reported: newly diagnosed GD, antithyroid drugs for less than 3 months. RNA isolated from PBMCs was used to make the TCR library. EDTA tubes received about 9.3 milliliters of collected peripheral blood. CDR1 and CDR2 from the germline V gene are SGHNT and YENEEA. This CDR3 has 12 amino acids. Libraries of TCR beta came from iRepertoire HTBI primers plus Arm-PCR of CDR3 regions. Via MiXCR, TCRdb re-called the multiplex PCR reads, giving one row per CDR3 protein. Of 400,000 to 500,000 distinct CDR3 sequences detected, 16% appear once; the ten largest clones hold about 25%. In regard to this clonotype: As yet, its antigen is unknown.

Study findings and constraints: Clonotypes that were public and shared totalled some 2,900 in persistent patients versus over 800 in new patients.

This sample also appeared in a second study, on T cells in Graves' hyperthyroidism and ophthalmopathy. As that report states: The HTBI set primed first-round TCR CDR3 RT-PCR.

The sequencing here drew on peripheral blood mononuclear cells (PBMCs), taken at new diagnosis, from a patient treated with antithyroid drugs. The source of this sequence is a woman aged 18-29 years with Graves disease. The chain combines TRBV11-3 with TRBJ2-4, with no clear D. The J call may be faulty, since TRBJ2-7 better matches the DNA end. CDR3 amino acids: CASSLDLDEQYF. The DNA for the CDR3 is TGTGCCAGCAGCTTAGATCTGGACGAGCAGTACTTC.